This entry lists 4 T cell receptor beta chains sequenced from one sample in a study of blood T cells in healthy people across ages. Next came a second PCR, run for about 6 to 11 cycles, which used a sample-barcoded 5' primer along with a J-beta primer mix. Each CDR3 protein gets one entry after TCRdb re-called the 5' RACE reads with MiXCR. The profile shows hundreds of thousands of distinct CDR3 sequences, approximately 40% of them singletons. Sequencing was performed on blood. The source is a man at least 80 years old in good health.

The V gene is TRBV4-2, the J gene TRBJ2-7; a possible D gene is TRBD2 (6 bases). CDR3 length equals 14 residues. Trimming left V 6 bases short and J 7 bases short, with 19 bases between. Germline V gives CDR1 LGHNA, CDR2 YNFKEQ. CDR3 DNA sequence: TGTGCCAGCAGGGAGACTAGGGAGATGGGTGAGCAGTACTTC. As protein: CASRETREMGEQYF.

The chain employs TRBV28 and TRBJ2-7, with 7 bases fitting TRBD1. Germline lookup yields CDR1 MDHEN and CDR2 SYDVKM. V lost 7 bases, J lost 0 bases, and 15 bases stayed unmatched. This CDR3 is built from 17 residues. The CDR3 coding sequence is TGTGCCAGCACCGATGGCGGCACAGGGGCTAGCTCCTACGAGCAGTACTTC. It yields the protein CASTDGGTGASSYEQYF.

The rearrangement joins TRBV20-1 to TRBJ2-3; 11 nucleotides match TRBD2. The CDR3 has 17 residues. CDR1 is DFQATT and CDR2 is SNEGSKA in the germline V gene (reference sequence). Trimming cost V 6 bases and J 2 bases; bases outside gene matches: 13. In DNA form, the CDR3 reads TGCAGTGCAAAGTCTTCCGGGACTAGCGGATCCACAGATACGCAGTATTTT. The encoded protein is CSAKSSGTSGSTDTQYF.

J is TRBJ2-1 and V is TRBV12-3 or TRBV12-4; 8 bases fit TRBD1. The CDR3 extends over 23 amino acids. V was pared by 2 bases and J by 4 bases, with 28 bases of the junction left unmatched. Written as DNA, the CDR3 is TGTGCCAGCAGTTTACCCCCGACTTTCTGGGGGACAGGCCTATCATGGGATTACAATGAGCAGTTCTTC. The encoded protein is CASSLPPTFWGTGLSWDYNEQFF.